These T cell receptor beta chains were read from a single sample in a study of blood T cell repertoires in COVID-19. Using immunoSEQ multiplex PCR, the repertoire was profiled, and TCRdb retains in-frame clones only, with some absent. The repertoire holds about 70,000 clones, approximately 81% seen once, with roughly 4.8% in the top ten. Sequencing was performed on peripheral blood. The receptors shown here come from a woman older than 75 with active or convalescent COVID-19. CDR3s include the opening cysteine and the closing phenylalanine or tryptophan. D genes are given only for firm matches. Where a row states a size, it is once, few, many or the class of an expanded clone; other rows omit it.

clone_size | j_call | v_call | d_call | cdr3_aa | cdr3_nt
. | TRBJ2-2 | TRBV18 | TRBD1 | CASSWTGGFAVGELFF | TGTGCCAGCTCATGGACAGGGGGATTCGCCGTAGGGGAGCTGTTTTTT
few | TRBJ1-4 | TRBV14 | . | CASSQEWVNRPTTNEKLFF | TGTGCCAGCAGCCAAGAATGGGTAAACAGACCTACAACTAATGAAAAACTGTTTTTT
. | TRBJ2-3 | TRBV4-3 | TRBD1 | CASSQDRGRADTQYF | TGCGCCAGCAGCCAAGATAGGGGGCGAGCAGATACGCAGTATTTT
. | TRBJ2-7 | TRBV6-5 | TRBD1 | CASSGTGTSEQYF | TGTGCCAGCAGCGGGACAGGAACTTCCGAGCAGTACTTC
. | TRBJ2-2 | TRBV4-3 | TRBD1 | CASSQTGNTNTGELFF | TGCGCCAGCAGCCAGACAGGGAATACGAACACCGGGGAGCTGTTTTTT
. | TRBJ2-7 | TRBV6-6 | . | CASSSYVGASQYF | TGTGCCAGCAGCAGTTACGTTGGGGCCTCGCAGTACTTC
. | TRBJ2-2 | TRBV5-1 | . | CASSFESVAGELFF | TGCGCCAGCAGCTTTGAAAGCGTTGCCGGGGAGCTGTTTTTT
. | TRBJ1-2 | TRBV28 | TRBD1 | CASSSISDRVGYTF | TGTGCCAGCAGTTCTATCTCCGACAGGGTTGGCTACACCTTC
. | TRBJ2-7 | TRBV7-3 | TRBD2 | CASSRLAGAHYEQYF | TGTGCCAGCAGCAGACTAGCGGGAGCCCACTACGAGCAGTACTTC
. | TRBJ2-2 | TRBV28 | . | CASSLLGGTGELFF | TGTGCCAGCAGTTTATTAGGAGGGACCGGGGAGCTGTTTTTT
. | TRBJ2-7 | TRBV15 | TRBD2 | CATSRDLLAGVSYEQYF | TGTGCCACCAGCAGAGATCTCCTAGCGGGGGTTTCCTACGAGCAGTACTTC
. | TRBJ2-5 | TRBV4-3 | TRBD1 | CASSPGQGIETQYF | TGCGCCAGCAGCCCCGGACAGGGGATCGAGACCCAGTACTTC
. | TRBJ2-7 | TRBV12-2 | . | CASRFATGTNSYEQYF | .
. | TRBJ2-1 | TRBV7-2 | TRBD2 | CASSSSGASYNEQFF | TGTGCCAGCAGCTCCAGCGGGGCCTCCTACAATGAGCAGTTCTTC
. | TRBJ2-7 | TRBV4-1 | TRBD2 | CASSQDPLYPSGGGKRDEQYF | TGCGCCAGCAGCCAAGATCCTCTCTATCCTAGCGGAGGAGGGAAAAGGGACGAGCAGTACTTC
. | TRBJ1-6 | TRBV5-4 | TRBD1 | CASSFDRGDSPLHF | TGTGCCAGCAGCTTTGACAGGGGGGATTCACCCCTCCACTTT
. | TRBJ2-4 | TRBV4-2 | TRBD2 | CASSQDAGLAGVLAKNIQYF | TGTGCCAGCAGCCAAGATGCGGGACTAGCGGGGGTACTAGCCAAAAACATTCAGTACTTC
. | TRBJ1-5 | TRBV30 | . | CAWSGGREPQHF | TGTGCCTGGAGTGGGGGGAGGGAGCCCCAGCATTTT
. | TRBJ1-5 | TRBV28 | . | CASSIQGRPQHF | TGTGCCAGCAGTATACAGGGAAGACCCCAGCATTTT
few | TRBJ1-1 | TRBV29-1 | . | CSVLNRRAFF | TGCAGCGTGCTGAATCGGAGAGCTTTCTTT
. | TRBJ1-5 | TRBV19 | TRBD1 | CASSDRGNQPQHF | TGTGCCAGTTCAGACAGGGGCAATCAGCCCCAGCATTTT
. | TRBJ2-4 | TRBV3-1/TRBV3-2 | TRBD1 | CASSQGRQGLIPKNIQYF | TGTGCCAGCAGCCAAGGAAGACAGGGATTGATACCCAAAAACATTCAGTACTTC